The 8 T cell receptor beta chains below all came from one sample that was sequenced in a study of post-analysis software for immune sequencing data. Notes on the study in general: Four to six TRBV segments, including TRBV5-6, TRBV5-1 and TRBV20-1, were more frequent in patients than controls.

Unique molecular identifiers were present in the TCR beta cDNA libraries. TCRdb used MiXCR to reprocess the PCR reads, holding one entry per CDR3 protein. The sample shows hundreds of thousands of distinct CDR3 sequences, roughly three fifths of them seen only once. Antigens of these TCRs are unknown. The sample was blood. The receptor set was obtained from a girl aged 2 to 10 with multiple sclerosis.

Only a few counts were recorded for this clonotype. At one end, the junction sequence differs from germline, possibly due to a read error. J is TRBJ2-5 and V is TRBV7-9, with 14 positions matching TRBD2. The CDR3 totals 16 residues. The germline gives CDR1 SEHNR, CDR2 FQNEAQ (reference sequence). CDR3 in DNA: TGTGCCGGCAGCTCGACTAGCGGGGGGGGTCTGGAGACCCAGTACTTC. This encodes CAGSSTSGGGLETQYF.

A single count supports this clonotype. Because it lacks the conserved phenylalanine or tryptophan at the end, this CDR3 is likely a read error. V and J are TRBV20-1 and TRBJ2-5, with 7 bases that match TRBD2. The CDR3 consists of 15 residues. Germline CDR1 and CDR2: DFQATT and SNEGSKA (reference sequence). Germline trimming cut 0 bases from V and 1 base from J; bases unmatched to any gene: 5. This chain's CDR3 is CSARDGASGQETQYC. CDR3 nucleotides: TGCAGTGCTAGAGATGGGGCTAGCGGCCAAGAGACCCAGTACTGC.

This clonotype was recorded a few times. The V and J genes are TRBV12-3 or TRBV12-4 and TRBJ1-2; D ambiguous. The V end was cut by 5 bases, the J end by 4 bases, with 8 bases between. The CDR3 has 12 residues. The CDR3 DNA reads as TGTGCCAGCAGTCAAGAGAGCTATGGCTACACCTTC. Protein: CASSQESYGYTF.

The gene calls are TRBV6-5 and TRBJ2-3; tentatively, D is TRBD1 (6 bases). The CDR3 is made up of 15 amino acids. V gave up 3 bases and J gave up 4 bases, with 14 bases separating them. Germline values: CDR1 MNHEY, CDR2 SVGAGI. The CDR3 DNA sequence: TGTGCCAGCAGTTATCTTCCAGGGGCCTCAGATACGCAGTATTTT. Translated, it gives CASSYLPGASDTQYF.

V and J are TRBV30 and TRBJ1-2; no firm D call. V was shortened by 2 bases and J by 7 bases, with 14 bases between the two germline ends. Germline CDR1 GTSNPN, CDR2 SVGIG (reference sequence). This CDR3 region has 13 residues. The CDR3 coding sequence is TGTGCCTGGAGTCCGACGGGGTTCGGTGGCTACACCTTC. It encodes CAWSPTGFGGYTF.

The chain carries TRBV10-2 and TRBJ2-1, with TRBD2 matching over 8 bases. The V segment lost 6 bases and the J segment 2 bases; nucleotides outside the gene matches: 12. The germline V gene has CDR1 WSHSY and CDR2 SAAADI. The CDR3 consists of 17 residues. The CDR3: CASREGTSPYPYNEQFF. CDR3 sequence (DNA): TGCGCCAGCAGAGAGGGGACTAGTCCATACCCCTACAATGAGCAGTTCTTC.

The chain links TRBV13 to TRBJ2-7; D unresolved. The CDR3 spans 15 residues. Trimming shortened V by 0 bases and J by 3 bases, and 12 bases separated the two germline ends. Germline V gene data show CDR1 as PRHDT and CDR2 as FYEKMQ (reference sequence). The CDR3 sequence: CASSLGLGPLYEQYF. The CDR3, as DNA: TGTGCCAGCAGCTTAGGCCTTGGGCCCCTCTACGAGCAGTACTTC. Full variable domain (rest looked up from reference TRBV13 and TRBJ2-7): AAGVIQSPRHLIKEKRETATLKCYPIPRHDTVYWYQQGPGQDPQFLISFYEKMQSDKGSIPDRFSAQQFSDYHSELNMSSLELGDSALYFCASSLGLGPLYEQYFGPGTRLTVT.

J is TRBJ2-5 and V is TRBV12-3 or TRBV12-4, with a weak D call TRBD1 (5 bases). CDR3 length: 15 residues. V dropped 6 bases and J dropped 1 base, with 15 bases sitting between them. DNA of the CDR3: TGTGCCAGCAGGCCTACAGGACGGACCCAAGAGACCCAGTACTTC. Amino acid sequence: CASRPTGRTQETQYF.